These 23 T cell receptor beta chains came from one sample sequenced in a study of response to subunit inactivated influenza vaccine (dated by TCRdb to 2017 to 2018). Receptor amplification or capture employed RT-PCR. The data were produced on an Illumina HiSeq 2500. The public reads were run again by TCRdb, first through fastp at Q25 and then through MiXCR, and only productive beta chains were kept. Each entry is one CDR3 protein sequence, shown with its most common DNA and genes. This sample has fewer than 800,000 distinct CDR3 sequences in its table, and around a sixth of those were observed once. Around a tenth of the sample comes from the top ten. The material sequenced was PBMCs from blood, taken 12 days after vaccination. The receptors were sampled from a man aged 50-59 years who received an inactivated influenza vaccine. Donor details come from another sample of the same person, matched by shared clones.

This clonotype was detected a few times. The chain recombines TRBV6-5 with TRBJ2-1; TRBD1 agrees at 9 bases. V was clipped by 1 base and J by 9 bases; unmatched bases: 4. CDR3 length: 14 amino acids. Germline CDR1 reads MNHEY; CDR2 reads SVGAGI. The DNA for the CDR3 is TGTGCCAGCAGTTACTTTACAGGGGGCTTTGAGCAGTTCTTC. Its translation: CASSYFTGGFEQFF.

This clonotype was seen more than once but under ten times. The gene calls are TRBV12-3 or TRBV12-4 and TRBJ2-5, with 13 bases identical to TRBD2. The ends lost 6 bases at V and 2 bases at J; junction bases unmatched: 3. The CDR3 is 15 amino acids. The CDR3, as DNA: TGTGCCAGCAGGGGACTAGCGGGGATTCAAGAGACCCAGTACTTC. It is translated as CASRGLAGIQETQYF.

The CDR3 is CASSSRMGRTGELFF. CDR3 nucleotide sequence: TGTGCCAGCAGCTCTCGGATGGGTAGGACCGGGGAGCTGTTTTTT. The rearrangement uses TRBV7-8 and TRBJ2-2; D not resolved. The germline CDR1 and CDR2 sequences are SGHVS and FQNEAQ. V lost 4 bases and J 5 bases, leaving 14 bases between the germline ends. This CDR3 is built from 15 residues. Full variable domain (missing parts from reference TRBV7-8 and TRBJ2-2): GAGVSQSPRYKVAKRGQDVALRCDPISGHVSLFWYQQALGQGPEFLTYFQNEAQLDKSGLPSDRFFAERPEGSVSTLKIQRTQQEDSAVYLCASSSRMGRTGELFFGEGSRLTVL.

The sample holds a few counts of this clonotype. The chain joins TRBV6-2 or TRBV6-3 to TRBJ1-3; 8 positions agree with TRBD1. CDR1 is MNHEY and CDR2 is SVGEGT in the germline V gene. Trimming removed 6 bases from V and 0 bases from J; junction bases left unmatched: 7. The length of the CDR3 is 16 residues. The CDR3 DNA is TGTGCCAGCAGACCTGGACAGGGAAACTCTGGAAACACCATATATTTT. This gives the protein CASRPGQGNSGNTIYF.

DNA of the CDR3: TGCGCCAGCTCGTATGGCGGAACCTACGAGCAGTACTTC. Its translation is CASSYGGTYEQYF. The V and J genes are TRBV4-1 and TRBJ2-7; D gene unclear. Germline lookup yields CDR1 MGHRA and CDR2 YSYEKL. This CDR3 is 13 amino acids long. Between the trimmed V and J ends, which lost 8 bases and 2 bases, there was a span of 13 bases.

The chain has TRBV27 and TRBJ2-1; 7 nucleotides line up with TRBD2. CDR1 and CDR2 from the germline V gene are MNHEY and SMNVEV (reference sequence). The length of the CDR3 is 17 residues. The junction had 16 bases not matched to a gene; V was cut back by 5 bases and J by 6 bases. The CDR3 DNA is TGTGCCAGCAGTCAACCCCCCGGGGGAGGGCAAGGCAATGAGCAGTTCTTC. The encoded protein is CASSQPPGGGQGNEQFF.

This clonotype was seen a few times. The genes are TRBV30 and TRBJ2-2; 7 nucleotides agree with TRBD1. Germline V CDR1 and CDR2: GTSNPN, SVGIG (reference sequence). The CDR3 runs to 16 residues. V lost 3 bases and J lost 0; bases outside the gene matches: 7. The CDR3 protein is CAWRLRGTANTGELFF. Written as DNA, the CDR3 is TGTGCCTGGAGACTAAGGGGGACAGCGAACACCGGGGAGCTGTTTTTT.

This clonotype was seen more than once but under ten times. The chain couples TRBV12-3 or TRBV12-4 to TRBJ1-1; D ambiguous. The CDR3 sequence is 11 residues long. V lost 3 bases and J lost 11, with 10 bases in between. The CDR3 DNA sequence: TGTGCCAGCAGTTTCCGGGCAAGGGCTTTCTTT. It is translated as CASSFRARAFF.

The chain recombines TRBV12-3 or TRBV12-4 with TRBJ2-5; tentatively, D is TRBD2 (6 bases). CDR3 length: 13 residues. The V end lost 6 bases, the J end lost 4 bases, and 12 bases lay between the germline ends. The CDR3, as DNA: TGTGCCAGCAGGTCCCGGGACTCAGAGACCCAGTACTTC. This translates into CASRSRDSETQYF.

This clonotype is a singleton in its sample. The gene calls are TRBV5-1 and TRBJ1-2, with 7 positions matching TRBD1. V lost 2 bases to trimming and J lost 7 bases; unmatched junction nucleotides: 2. This CDR3 contains 12 residues. CDR1 and CDR2 (germline): SGHRS, YFSETQ. The CDR3 coding sequence is TGCGCCAGCAGCTTTGACAGGGCTGGCTACACCTTC. Its protein product is CASSFDRAGYTF.

This clonotype was counted at least ten times. V usage is TRBV12-3 or TRBV12-4 and J usage is TRBJ1-6; D is uncertain. V lost 3 bases, J lost 5 bases, and 8 bases lay in between. The CDR3 consists of 14 residues. The CDR3 loop reads CASSLSGNNSPLHF. The CDR3 DNA is TGTGCCAGCAGTTTGTCGGGGAATAATTCACCCCTCCACTTT.

This clonotype turned up a few times. The rearrangement links TRBV18 to TRBJ2-7; D is uncertain. Germline CDR1 reads KGHSH; CDR2 reads LQKENI. The CDR3 is made up of 16 amino acids. With 3 bases removed from V and 4 bases from J, the gap between germline ends came to 19 bases. The CDR3 reads CASSPNRGRLGYEQYF. Written as DNA, the CDR3 is TGTGCCAGCTCACCCAATCGAGGTCGTTTGGGGTACGAGCAGTACTTC.

The sample holds many counts of this clonotype. The V gene is TRBV28, the J gene TRBJ1-5; D gene unclear. The CDR3 covers 17 residues. Germline CDR1 reads MDHEN; CDR2 reads SYDVKM. Trimming stripped 7 bases from V and 0 bases from J, with 19 bases between. The CDR3 spells CASTPIAGSYSNQPQHF. The CDR3 DNA is TGTGCCAGCACCCCCATAGCGGGCTCCTATAGCAATCAGCCCCAGCATTTT.

This clonotype came up a few times. The rearrangement uses TRBV28 and TRBJ1-4, with a weak D call TRBD1 (5 bases). Trimming removed 4 bases at V and 10 bases at J, with 19 bases between. Germline CDR1 MDHEN, CDR2 SYDVKM. The CDR3 consists of 15 residues. CDR3 DNA sequence: TGTGCCAGCAGTTGGGGGACGGGGGAAGCGGCAAAACTGTTTTTT. Translating it yields CASSWGTGEAAKLFF.

The V gene is TRBV5-5, the J gene TRBJ1-6, with D hard to call. Germline-derived CDR1 and CDR2 are SGHKS and YYEKEE (reference sequence). The CDR3 is made up of 15 amino acids. Trimming pared 2 bases from V and 7 bases from J, leaving 13 bases between. This CDR3 reads CASSFSGTENSPLHF. The CDR3 bases are TGTGCCAGCAGCTTCTCGGGCACGGAAAATTCACCCCTCCACTTT.

The gene calls are TRBV20-1 and TRBJ2-7; 8 bases fit TRBD2. The CDR3 has 14 amino acids. Germline CDR1 is DFQATT and CDR2 is SNEGSKA (reference sequence). V lost 1 base, J lost 0 bases, and 2 bases stayed unmatched. CDR3 in amino acids: CSARAGGSSYEQYF. CDR3 in DNA: TGCAGTGCTAGAGCGGGGGGGAGCTCCTACGAGCAGTACTTC.

At least ten counts were recorded for this clonotype. This chain uses TRBV12-3 or TRBV12-4 with TRBJ2-7; 8 nucleotides align to TRBD1. Trimming took 5 bases from V and 5 from J; bases not matched to a gene: 5. This CDR3 has 13 amino acids. The CDR3 DNA is TGTGCCAGCAGTAGGGACAGGATGGACGAGCAGTACTTC. Protein sequence: CASSRDRMDEQYF.

DNA for the CDR3: TGTGCCAGCAGCTTATCTGGACAGGCGGCACTTGAGTTCTTT. It is translated as CASSLSGQAALEFF. The chain employs TRBV7-2 and TRBJ1-1; 7 bases line up with TRBD1. Germline V CDR1 and CDR2: SGHTA, FQGNSA. The CDR3 sequence is 14 residues long. The J segment lost 14 bases and the V segment lost 2 bases, leaving 14 bases of the junction unmatched.

This clonotype appeared a few times. V is TRBV7-2 and J is TRBJ1-1, with 8 bases identical to TRBD1. This CDR3 comprises 12 residues. J lost 11 bases, V lost 5 bases, and 7 bases had no gene match. CDR1 SGHTA and CDR2 FQGNSA come from the germline V gene. The CDR3 nucleotides are TGTGCCAGCAGCGAGACAGGGGCCGGGGCTTTCTTT. Translation: CASSETGAGAFF.

The chain links TRBV29-1 to TRBJ2-5; unclear D gene. With 3 bases removed from V and 0 bases from J, the gap between germline ends came to 8 bases. The CDR3 sequence is 13 residues long. Germline CDR1 is SQVTM and CDR2 is ANQGSEA. This CDR3 reads CSVDLVDQETQYF. The CDR3 DNA reads TGCAGCGTTGATTTGGTGGACCAAGAGACCCAGTACTTC.

This rearrangement joins TRBV20-1 to TRBJ2-5, with 8 bases lining up with TRBD2. The CDR3 extends over 15 amino acids. Trimming cost V 5 bases and J 1 base; bases outside gene matches: 9. Per the germline V gene, CDR1 is DFQATT and CDR2 is SNEGSKA (reference sequence). CDR3 loop: CSARSGSSSQETQYF. The CDR3 bases are TGCAGTGCTCGAAGCGGGAGCAGCTCCCAAGAGACCCAGTACTTC.

This clonotype was picked up many times. V gene TRBV4-3 combines with J gene TRBJ2-1; D remains ambiguous. There are 13 residues in the CDR3. From germline, CDR1 is LGHNA and CDR2 YSLEER. The ends were cut back, 3 bases at V and 7 bases at J, with 10 bases in the middle. DNA for the CDR3: TGCGCCAGCAGCCAGTTTAGTCGAAATGAGCAGTTCTTC. Residues: CASSQFSRNEQFF.

The V call is TRBV21-1, the J call TRBJ2-7; TRBD1, the D gene given by the table, was not confirmed from the DNA. TRBV21-1 is shown as a pseudogene. There are 13 residues in the CDR3. Here the CDR3 DNA reads TGTGCCAGCAGCAAATTGGTCAGGGGACCGCAGTACTTC. Its translation: CASSKLVRGPQYF.